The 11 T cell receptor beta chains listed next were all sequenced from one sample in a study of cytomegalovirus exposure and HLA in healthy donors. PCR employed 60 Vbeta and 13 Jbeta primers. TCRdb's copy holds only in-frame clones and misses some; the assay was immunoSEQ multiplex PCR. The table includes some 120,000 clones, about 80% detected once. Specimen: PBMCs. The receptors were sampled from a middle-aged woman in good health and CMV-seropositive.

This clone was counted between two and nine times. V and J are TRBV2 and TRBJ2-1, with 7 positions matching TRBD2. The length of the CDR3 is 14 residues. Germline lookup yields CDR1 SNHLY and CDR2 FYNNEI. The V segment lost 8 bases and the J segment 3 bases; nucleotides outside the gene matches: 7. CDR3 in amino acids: CASGGETDYNEQFF. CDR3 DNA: TGTGCCAGCGGGGGGGAGACAGACTACAATGAGCAGTTCTTC.

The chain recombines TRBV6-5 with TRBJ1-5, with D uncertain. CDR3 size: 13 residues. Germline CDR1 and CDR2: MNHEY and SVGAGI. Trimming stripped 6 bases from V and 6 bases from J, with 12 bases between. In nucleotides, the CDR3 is TGTGCCAGCAGCCAGGCTTTGGTTCAGCCCCAGCATTTT. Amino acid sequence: CASSQALVQPQHF.

CDR3 coding DNA: TGTGCCAGCAGCCATCGGACAGACCTAACCCCGAACACTGAAGCTTTCTTT. Translation: CASSHRTDLTPNTEAFF. V gene TRBV7-8 combines with J gene TRBJ1-1; a possible D gene is TRBD1 (6 bases). V shed 5 bases and J shed 1 base, with 20 bases lying between them. Germline V gene sequence: CDR1 SGHVS, CDR2 FQNEAQ. This CDR3 is built from 17 residues.

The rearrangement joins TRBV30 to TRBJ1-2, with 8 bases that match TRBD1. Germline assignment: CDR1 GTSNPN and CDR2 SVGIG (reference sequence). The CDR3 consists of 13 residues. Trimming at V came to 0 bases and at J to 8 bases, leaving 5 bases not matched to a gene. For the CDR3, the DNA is TGTGCCTGGAGTGTGGACAGGGATTTCGGCTACACCTTC. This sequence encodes CAWSVDRDFGYTF.

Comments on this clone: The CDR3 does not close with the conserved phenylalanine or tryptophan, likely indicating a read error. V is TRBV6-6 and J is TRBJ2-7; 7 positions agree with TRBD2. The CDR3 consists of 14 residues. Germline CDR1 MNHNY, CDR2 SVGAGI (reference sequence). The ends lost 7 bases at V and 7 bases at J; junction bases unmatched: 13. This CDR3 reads CASISPAVGGEQYL. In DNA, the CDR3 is TGTGCCAGCATCAGCCCTGCCGTGGGGGGGGAGCAGTACCTC.

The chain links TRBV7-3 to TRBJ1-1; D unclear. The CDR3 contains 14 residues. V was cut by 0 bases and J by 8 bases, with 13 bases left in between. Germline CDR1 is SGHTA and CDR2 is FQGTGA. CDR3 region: CASSLTLGSMEAFF. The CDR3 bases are TGTGCCAGCAGCTTAACTTTAGGGAGCATGGAAGCTTTCTTT.

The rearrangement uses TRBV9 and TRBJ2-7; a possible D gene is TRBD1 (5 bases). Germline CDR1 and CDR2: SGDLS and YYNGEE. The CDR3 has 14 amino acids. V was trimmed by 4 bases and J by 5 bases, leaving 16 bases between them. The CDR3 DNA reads TGTGCCAGCAGCCAACTGACAGTTTCCCACGAGCAGTACTTC. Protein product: CASSQLTVSHEQYF.

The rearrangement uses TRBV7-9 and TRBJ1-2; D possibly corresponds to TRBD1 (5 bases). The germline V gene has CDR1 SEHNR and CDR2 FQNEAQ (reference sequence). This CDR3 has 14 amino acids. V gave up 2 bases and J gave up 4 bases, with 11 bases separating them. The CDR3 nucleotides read TGTGCCAGCAGCTTATTTCAGGGCGCCTATGGCTACACCTTC. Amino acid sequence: CASSLFQGAYGYTF. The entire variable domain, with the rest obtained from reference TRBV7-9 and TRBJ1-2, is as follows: DTGVSQNPRHKITKRGQNVTFRCDPISEHNRLYWYRQTLGQGPEFLTYFQNEAQLEKSRLLSDRFSAERPKGSFSTLEIQRTEQGDSAMYLCASSLFQGAYGYTFGSGTRLTVV.

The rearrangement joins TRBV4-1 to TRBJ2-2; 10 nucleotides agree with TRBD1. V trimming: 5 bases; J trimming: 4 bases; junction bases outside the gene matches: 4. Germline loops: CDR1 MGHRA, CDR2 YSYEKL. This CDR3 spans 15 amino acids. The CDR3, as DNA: TGCGCCAGCAGCTCGGGACAGGGGAGCACCGGGGAGCTGTTTTTT. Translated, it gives CASSSGQGSTGELFF.

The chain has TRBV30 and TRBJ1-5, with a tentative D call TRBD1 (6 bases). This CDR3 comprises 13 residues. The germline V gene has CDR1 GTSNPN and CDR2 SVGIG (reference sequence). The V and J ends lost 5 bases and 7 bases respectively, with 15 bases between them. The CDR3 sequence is CAWATGLRQPQHF. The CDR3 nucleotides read TGTGCCTGGGCCACAGGGTTGAGACAGCCCCAGCATTTT.

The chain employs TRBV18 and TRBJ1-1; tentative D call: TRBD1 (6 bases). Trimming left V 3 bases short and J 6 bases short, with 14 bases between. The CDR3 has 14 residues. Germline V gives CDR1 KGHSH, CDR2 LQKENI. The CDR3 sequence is CASSPTDSWAEAFF. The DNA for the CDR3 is TGTGCCAGCTCACCCACGGACAGCTGGGCTGAAGCTTTCTTT.